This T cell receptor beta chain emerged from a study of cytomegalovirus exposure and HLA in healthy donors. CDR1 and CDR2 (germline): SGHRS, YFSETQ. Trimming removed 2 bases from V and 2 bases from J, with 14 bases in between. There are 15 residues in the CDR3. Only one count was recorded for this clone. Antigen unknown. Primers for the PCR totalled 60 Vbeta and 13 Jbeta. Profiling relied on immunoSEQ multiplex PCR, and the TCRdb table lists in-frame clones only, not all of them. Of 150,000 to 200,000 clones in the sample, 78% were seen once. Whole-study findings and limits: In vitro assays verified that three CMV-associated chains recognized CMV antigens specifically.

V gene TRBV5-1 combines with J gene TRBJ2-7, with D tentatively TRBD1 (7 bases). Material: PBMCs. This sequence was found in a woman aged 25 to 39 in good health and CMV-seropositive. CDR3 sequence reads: CASSLSPGGTYEQYF. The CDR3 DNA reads TGCGCCAGCAGCTTATCTCCAGGGGGGACCTACGAGCAGTACTTC.